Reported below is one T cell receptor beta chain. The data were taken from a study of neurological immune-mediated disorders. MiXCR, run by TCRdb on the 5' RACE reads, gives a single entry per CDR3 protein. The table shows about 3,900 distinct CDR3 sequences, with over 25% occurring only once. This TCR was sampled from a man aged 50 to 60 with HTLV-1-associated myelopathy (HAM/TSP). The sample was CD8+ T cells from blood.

Here the CDR3 reads CASSYRPNTEAFF. CDR3 DNA: TGTGCCAGCAGTTATCGACCTAACACTGAAGCTTTCTTT. The chain combines TRBV6-5 with TRBJ1-1; D is ambiguous. Germline assignment: CDR1 MNHEY and CDR2 SVGAGI. CDR3 length: 13 residues. Trimming took off 3 bases at V and 2 bases at J, with 7 bases between the two ends.